The next 28 T cell receptor beta chains were all read from a single sample in a study of blood T cell repertoires in COVID-19. TCRdb keeps only in-frame clones here, not all; method: immunoSEQ multiplex PCR. Seen here are roughly 220,000 clones, roughly 76% observed once, and the top ten hold 7.5% to 8%. Sequenced input: peripheral blood. The receptors shown here come from an elderly woman with COVID-19, enrolled during active disease.

This chain joins TRBV5-1 and TRBJ1-6; 8 positions match TRBD1. Germline V gene data show CDR1 as SGHRS and CDR2 as YFSETQ. V lost 4 bases to trimming and J lost 7 bases; unmatched junction nucleotides: 7. This CDR3 has 15 amino acids. The CDR3 loop reads CASSVTGQENSPLHF. The CDR3, as DNA: TGCGCCAGCAGCGTAACGGGACAGGAAAATTCACCCCTCCACTTT.

The V gene is TRBV5-4, the J gene TRBJ2-5; D is perhaps TRBD2 (7 bases). The CDR3 totals 14 residues. The germline V gene encodes CDR1 SGHNT and CDR2 YYREEE (reference sequence). The V and J ends lost 4 bases and 5 bases respectively, with 15 bases between them. In DNA form, the CDR3 reads TGTGCCAGCAGCCTGGGGGCGGGGGAGGAGACCCAGTACTTC. It translates to CASSLGAGEETQYF. The full variable domain, in which reference TRBV5-4 and TRBJ2-5 provide the parts outside the CDR3, is ETGVTQSPTHLIKTRGQQVTLRCSSQSGHNTVSWYQQALGQGPQFIFQYYREEENGRGNFPPRFSGLQFPNYSSELNVNALELDDSALYLCASSLGAGEETQYFGPGTRLLVL.

The J gene is TRBJ2-3, the V gene TRBV5-1, with a weak D call TRBD2 (5 bases). The V end lost 0 bases, the J end lost 9 bases, and 14 bases lay between the germline ends. Germline values: CDR1 SGHRS, CDR2 YFSETQ. There are 14 residues in the CDR3. The CDR3: CASSLVDDTGTQYF. In DNA form, the CDR3 reads TGCGCCAGCAGCTTGGTGGACGACACGGGGACGCAGTATTTT.

The genes are TRBV28 and TRBJ1-3; no definite D call. CDR3 length: 14 amino acids. Germline V lookup: CDR1 MDHEN, CDR2 SYDVKM. Trimming cost V 7 bases and J 0 bases, with 10 bases left between them. The DNA for the CDR3 is TGTGCCAGCACCTTAAGGAGCTCTGGAAACACCATATATTTT. Its protein is CASTLRSSGNTIYF.

This clone was seen only a few times. CDR3 in DNA: TGTGCCAGCACCCAAGGGGGGAGGGCCTCTCTATACTACGAGCAGTACTTC. Translation: CASTQGGRASLYYEQYF. The rearrangement uses TRBV2 and TRBJ2-7, with D perhaps matching TRBD2 (7 bases). The CDR3 has 17 amino acids. Germline-derived CDR1 and CDR2 are SNHLY and FYNNEI. V was shortened by 7 bases and J by 3 bases, with 25 bases between the two germline ends.

The rearrangement uses TRBV6-1 and TRBJ1-1; no clear D. V lost 1 base to trimming and J lost 0 bases, with 6 bases between them. Per the germline V gene, CDR1 is MNHNS and CDR2 is SASEGT. The CDR3 has 14 amino acids. The CDR3 region has the DNA TGTGCCAGCAGTGAAGGCAGAATGAACACTGAAGCTTTCTTT. It specifies CASSEGRMNTEAFF.

The CDR3 is CASSYGQGVSSPLHF. DNA of the CDR3: TGTGCCAGCAGTTATGGACAGGGTGTTAGTTCACCCCTCCACTTT. The chain couples TRBV28 to TRBJ1-6, with 8 bases identical to TRBD1. The germline gives CDR1 MDHEN, CDR2 SYDVKM. The length of the CDR3 is 15 residues. Trimming removed 4 bases from V and 9 bases from J; junction bases left unmatched: 8.

The gene calls are TRBV2 and TRBJ1-1; TRBD1 is a possible D gene (6 bases). Trimming took off 4 bases at V and 6 bases at J, with 12 bases between the two ends. Germline V gene sequence: CDR1 SNHLY, CDR2 FYNNEI. The CDR3 spans 13 residues. CDR3 nucleotide sequence: TGTGCCAGCAGTGTCGACAGGTTAGCTGAAGCTTTCTTT. It codes for CASSVDRLAEAFF.

The chain carries TRBV6-6 and TRBJ1-1; TRBD1 matches 7 bases. The junction had 7 bases not matched to a gene; V was cut back by 5 bases and J by 4 bases. The CDR3 is 14 amino acids. Germline lookup yields CDR1 MNHNY and CDR2 SVGAGI (reference sequence). The CDR3 loop is CASSPRQGSTEAFF. DNA of the CDR3: TGTGCCAGCAGTCCTCGACAGGGAAGCACTGAAGCTTTCTTT.

The chain recombines TRBV30 with TRBJ2-4; D is undetermined. The V end lost 2 bases, the J end lost 5 bases, and 10 bases lay between the germline ends. Germline values: CDR1 GTSNPN, CDR2 SVGIG (reference sequence). This CDR3 spans 13 amino acids. The CDR3, as DNA: TGTGCCTGGAGTAGCCCCGCCCAAAACATTCAGTACTTC. Protein product: CAWSSPAQNIQYF.

The genes are TRBV28 and TRBJ2-1; 8 bases are a match to TRBD1. The CDR3 has 17 residues. The germline V gene encodes CDR1 MDHEN and CDR2 SYDVKM. V was clipped by 6 bases and J by 3 bases; unmatched bases: 13. The CDR3 here is CASSKFGQGGFYNEQFF. Written as DNA, the CDR3 is TGTGCCAGCAGCAAATTCGGACAGGGAGGATTCTACAATGAGCAGTTCTTC.

This clone was seen once. The chain has TRBV25-1 and TRBJ2-3; TRBD2 is a possible D gene (5 bases). Trimming removed 1 base from V and 1 base from J, with 9 bases in between. The length of the CDR3 is 15 residues. Germline V gene data show CDR1 as MGHDK and CDR2 as SYGVNS. CDR3 in amino acids: CASSESRGGTDTQYF. CDR3 DNA: TGTGCCAGCAGTGAATCCCGGGGAGGCACAGATACGCAGTATTTT. Combining the CDR3 with reference TRBV25-1 and TRBJ2-3 gives the whole variable domain EADIYQTPRYLVIGTGKKITLECSQTMGHDKMYWYQQDPGMELHLIHYSYGVNSTEKGDLSSESTVSRIRTEHFPLTLESARPSHTSQYLCASSESRGGTDTQYFGPGTRLTVL.

The rearrangement links TRBV10-3 to TRBJ1-1; 7 bases are shared with TRBD1. Germline-derived CDR1 and CDR2 are ENHRY and SYGVKD. The CDR3 has 13 residues. With 8 bases clipped from V and 7 bases from J, the junction kept 10 bases outside the gene matches. The CDR3 DNA reads TGTGCCATCCGGACCACGGGGGACAGTGAAGCTTTCTTT. It translates to CAIRTTGDSEAFF.

V gene TRBV28 combines with J gene TRBJ1-1, with 8 positions matching TRBD1. V was pared by 6 bases and J by 1 base, with 13 bases of the junction left unmatched. The CDR3 totals 17 residues. Germline V lookup: CDR1 MDHEN, CDR2 SYDVKM. This chain's CDR3 is CASSPPGRGRGNTEAFF. CDR3 DNA: TGTGCCAGCAGCCCTCCGGGCAGGGGGCGAGGGAACACTGAAGCTTTCTTT.

A few counts support this clone. J is TRBJ1-2 and V is TRBV6-5; D may be TRBD1 (5 bases). Germline CDR1 and CDR2: MNHEY and SVGAGI. Trimming stripped 6 bases from V and 4 bases from J, with 15 bases between. CDR3 size: 14 residues. In DNA form, the CDR3 reads TGTGCCAGCAGCCGCGGGGGTATGACCTATGGCTACACCTTC. The encoded protein is CASSRGGMTYGYTF.

This sequence joins TRBV30 and TRBJ1-1; TRBD1 matches at 7 bases. Germline CDR1 is GTSNPN and CDR2 is SVGIG (reference sequence). After removal of 6 bases from V and 3 bases from J, the junction contained 4 bases not matched to a gene. The CDR3 spans 12 residues. The CDR3 protein is CACGQAHTEAFF. The CDR3 coding sequence is TGTGCCTGCGGACAGGCCCACACTGAAGCTTTCTTT.

This sequence joins TRBV5-4 and TRBJ1-6, with D hard to call. V lost 4 bases and J lost 6, with 17 bases in between. In germline, CDR1 is SGHNT, CDR2 YYREEE (reference sequence). CDR3 length equals 16 residues. The CDR3 bases are TGTGCCAGCAGCCTTGACCCACAAGGCGGTAATTCACCCCTCCACTTT. This sequence encodes CASSLDPQGGNSPLHF.

This sequence joins TRBV5-1 and TRBJ1-5, with 7 bases identical to TRBD1. Germline trimming cut 5 bases from V and 3 bases from J; bases unmatched to any gene: 8. The CDR3 covers 15 residues. Germline-derived CDR1 and CDR2 are SGHRS and YFSETQ. The CDR3 DNA follows: TGCGCCAGCAGTGCAAAAACAGGGGCCAATCAGCCCCAGCATTTT. It encodes CASSAKTGANQPQHF.

This clone appeared a single time. The V gene is TRBV9, the J gene TRBJ2-2; 10 bases match TRBD1. The V gene's germline CDR1 is SGDLS and CDR2 YYNGEE. The CDR3 is 15 amino acids. The V segment lost 3 bases and the J segment 5 bases; nucleotides outside the gene matches: 4. CDR3 loop: CASSARDRGTGELFF. Here the CDR3 DNA reads TGTGCCAGCAGCGCCCGGGACAGGGGTACCGGGGAGCTGTTTTTT.

The gene calls are TRBV18 and TRBJ2-7; TRBD1 agrees at 9 bases. The germline gives CDR1 KGHSH, CDR2 LQKENI. With V trimmed by 6 bases and J by 3 bases, 6 bases remained unmatched. The CDR3 runs 14 residues. DNA for the CDR3: TGTGCCAGCTCCTCCGAGACAGGGGGCTACGAGCAGTACTTC. It codes for CASSSETGGYEQYF.

The chain combines TRBV24-1 with TRBJ1-4; TRBD1 aligns across 7 bases. Trimming cost V 5 bases and J 7 bases; bases outside gene matches: 9. CDR1 is KGHDR, CDR2 SFDVKD, per germline. CDR3 length: 15 residues. The CDR3 protein is CATSGLTGIGEKLFF. CDR3 coding DNA: TGTGCCACCAGTGGCCTGACAGGGATTGGTGAAAAACTGTTTTTT.

The chain has TRBV15 and TRBJ1-2; 8 bases line up with TRBD1. V lost 0 bases to trimming and J lost 4 bases; unmatched junction nucleotides: 7. Germline values: CDR1 LNHNV, CDR2 YYDKDF (reference sequence). CDR3 length equals 16 residues. In DNA form, the CDR3 reads TGTGCCACCAGCAGAGATAACAGGGGGGTTCGCTATGGCTACACCTTC. Amino acid sequence: CATSRDNRGVRYGYTF.

The chain combines TRBV1 with TRBJ1-5; the table names TRBD1, a call not compared with the DNA. TRBV1 is a known pseudogene. The CDR3 is 17 amino acids. In nucleotides, the CDR3 is TGCACCAGCAGCACCGTGGCAGGGGATCATAGCAATCAGCCCCAGCATTTT. Its protein is CTSSTVAGDHSNQPQHF.

The chain links TRBV5-6 to TRBJ1-2; D might be TRBD1 (5 bases). Trimming removed 0 bases at V and 8 bases at J, with 8 bases between. This CDR3 contains 12 residues. Germline CDR1 and CDR2: SGHDT and YYEEEE. The CDR3 protein is CASSLAGFGYTF. The CDR3 DNA reads TGTGCCAGCAGCTTGGCAGGGTTCGGCTACACCTTC.

This clone turned up a few times. The rearrangement joins TRBV14 to TRBJ1-6; maybe TRBD1 (6 bases). Per germline, CDR1 SGHDN and CDR2 FVKESK. The CDR3 length is 15 residues. Trimming cost V 4 bases and J 9 bases, with 16 bases left between them. CDR3 residues: CASSLSGGRGSPLHF. The CDR3 nucleotides read TGTGCCAGCAGCCTAAGCGGGGGCAGGGGTTCACCCCTCCACTTT. Together with reference TRBV14 and TRBJ1-6, the CDR3 gives the full variable domain: EAGVTQFPSHSVIEKGQTVTLRCDPISGHDNLYWYRRVMGKEIKFLLHFVKESKQDESGMPNNRFLAERTGGTYSTLKVQPAELEDSGVYFCASSLSGGRGSPLHFGNGTRLTVT.

The chain recombines TRBV10-2 with TRBJ1-5, with a weak D call TRBD1 (5 bases). The germline gives CDR1 WSHSY, CDR2 SAAADI. CDR3 length: 12 amino acids. The V end was cut by 8 bases, the J end by 3 bases, with 8 bases between. In nucleotides, the CDR3 is TGCGCCAGCCGACAGCCCAATCAGCCCCAGCATTTT. Translating gives CASRQPNQPQHF.

V usage is TRBV7-9 and J usage is TRBJ2-1; weak D call: TRBD2 (6 bases). CDR3 size: 15 residues. Germline V gene sequence: CDR1 SEHNR, CDR2 FQNEAQ (reference sequence). The germline V and J ends were trimmed by 1 base and 5 bases, with 12 bases remaining between them. The CDR3 sequence is CASSLGGTSNNEQFF. The CDR3 DNA reads as TGTGCCAGCAGCTTAGGAGGAACTAGCAACAATGAGCAGTTCTTC.

This chain links TRBV5-1 with TRBJ2-7; D possibly corresponds to TRBD1 (5 bases). The CDR3 covers 13 residues. Per germline, CDR1 SGHRS and CDR2 YFSETQ. The ends were cut back, 7 bases at V and 3 bases at J, with 14 bases in the middle. The CDR3 bases are TGCGCCAGCGTCGAAGGCACAGGCTACGAGCAGTACTTC. Protein product: CASVEGTGYEQYF.